The clone carrying this T cell receptor (beta chain) was seen a handful of times. Sequenced by immunoSEQ multiplex PCR; TCRdb stores in-frame clones only, minus some. Among approximately 80,000 clones, 94% were seen once, and the ten largest hold 2.5%. This sample was taken from a study of T cell changes during pregnancy in multiple sclerosis. V lost 0 bases, J lost 1 base, and 6 bases lay in between. Looked up from germline, CDR1 is GTSNPN and CDR2 is SVGIG (reference sequence). The CDR3 loop spans 13 amino acids. The sample was peripheral blood, taken in the third trimester of pregnancy. The rearrangement links TRBV30 to TRBJ1-1; no reliable D call. The clonotype was recovered from a female donor with multiple sclerosis, enrolled in a pregnancy study. As DNA, the CDR3 is TGTGCCTGGAGTGTATTCGGGAACACTGAAGCTTTCTTT. Protein: CAWSVFGNTEAFF.